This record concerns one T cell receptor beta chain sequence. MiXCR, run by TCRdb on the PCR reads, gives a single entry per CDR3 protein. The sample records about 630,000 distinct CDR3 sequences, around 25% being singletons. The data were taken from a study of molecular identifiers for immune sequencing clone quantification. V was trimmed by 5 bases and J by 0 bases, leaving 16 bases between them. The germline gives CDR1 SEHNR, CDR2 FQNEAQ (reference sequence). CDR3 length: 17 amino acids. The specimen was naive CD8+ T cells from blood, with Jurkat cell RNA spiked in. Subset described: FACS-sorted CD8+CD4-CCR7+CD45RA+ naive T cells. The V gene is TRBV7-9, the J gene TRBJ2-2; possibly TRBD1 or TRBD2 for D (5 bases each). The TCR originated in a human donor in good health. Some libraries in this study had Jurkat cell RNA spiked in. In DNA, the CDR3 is TGTGCCAGCAGCCCAGACTGGGACGGGACGAACACCGGGGAGCTGTTTTTT. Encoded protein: CASSPDWDGTNTGELFF.